The TCR beta chain described here comes from a study of response to subunit inactivated influenza vaccine. Findings and limits, study-wide: T cells newly recruited by each seasonal influenza vaccination are few, the authors suggested.

As for this clonotype: The antigen remains unidentified.

TCRdb passed the RT-PCR reads through MiXCR, listing each CDR3 protein once. The sample lists about 620,000 distinct CDR3 sequences, about 11% occurring once. The ends were cut back, 6 bases at V and 2 bases at J, with 15 bases in the middle. The CDR3 contains 15 residues. Germline-derived CDR1 and CDR2 are SGHTA and FQGNSA. This rearrangement joins TRBV7-2 to TRBJ2-3; D gene ambiguous. Specimen: PBMCs from blood, collected on the day of vaccination. The TCR sequence derives from a man aged 45-65 years who received an inactivated influenza vaccine. The CDR3 coding sequence is TGTGCCAGCAGTCTAACCGGGCCTAACACAGATACGCAGTATTTT. It is translated as CASSLTGPNTDTQYF.